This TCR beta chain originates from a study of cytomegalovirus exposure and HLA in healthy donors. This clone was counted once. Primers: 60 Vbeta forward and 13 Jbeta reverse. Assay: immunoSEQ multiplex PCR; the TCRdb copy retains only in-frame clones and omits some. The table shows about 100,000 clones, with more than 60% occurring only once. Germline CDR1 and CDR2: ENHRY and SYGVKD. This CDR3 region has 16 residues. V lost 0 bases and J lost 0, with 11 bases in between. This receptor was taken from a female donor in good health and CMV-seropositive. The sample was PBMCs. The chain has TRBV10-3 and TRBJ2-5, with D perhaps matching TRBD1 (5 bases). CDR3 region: CAISESIPGYQETQYF. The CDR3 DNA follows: TGTGCCATCAGTGAGTCGATCCCAGGGTACCAAGAGACCCAGTACTTC.